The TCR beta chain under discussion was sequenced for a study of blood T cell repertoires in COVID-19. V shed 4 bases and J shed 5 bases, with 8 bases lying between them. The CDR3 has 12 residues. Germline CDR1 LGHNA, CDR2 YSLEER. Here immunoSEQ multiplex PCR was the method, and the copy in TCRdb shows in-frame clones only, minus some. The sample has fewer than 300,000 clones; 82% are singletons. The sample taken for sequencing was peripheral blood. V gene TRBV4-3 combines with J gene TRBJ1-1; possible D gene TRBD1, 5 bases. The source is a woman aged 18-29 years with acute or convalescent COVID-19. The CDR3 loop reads CASSRGGTEAFF. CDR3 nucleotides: TGCGCCAGCAGCCGCGGGGGGACTGAAGCTTTCTTT.